This T cell receptor (beta chain) is from a study of control samples from healthy donors and cancer patients. The V and J ends lost 0 bases and 8 bases respectively, with 17 bases between them. The CDR3 contains 16 residues. Germline V gene sequence: CDR1 SGDLS, CDR2 YYNGEE. Sequencing was performed with immunoSEQ multiplex PCR; in TCRdb, only in-frame clones are kept and a portion is missing. The profile covers 40,000 to 50,000 clones, with approximately 94% appearing a single time and roughly 25% taken by the ten largest. Input material: blood. This clonotype was obtained from a man aged 60-69 years in good health. V usage is TRBV9 and J usage is TRBJ1-4, with D unresolved. CDR3 DNA: TGTGCCAGCAGCGTAGGTTTGGTGGGAATAGAAGAAAAACTGTTTTTT. Encoded protein: CASSVGLVGIEEKLFF.